Below are 8 T cell receptor beta chains sequenced from a single sample in a study of T cells in Graves' hyperthyroidism and ophthalmopathy. TCR beta CDR3 region amplification was performed from RNA transcripts. The HTBI primer set drove a first-round RT-PCR of the TCR CDR3. Each CDR3 protein is one row after TCRdb ran MiXCR on the multiplex PCR reads. The data show 150,000 or so distinct CDR3 sequences, around 20% seen once. The source material was blood. Receptors originate from a woman between 45 and 60 years old with Graves' hyperthyroidism that later progressed to Graves' ophthalmopathy.

Ten or more counts support this clonotype. One junction end does not reproduce the germline sequence, and a read error may be involved. The chain links TRBV7-2 to TRBJ2-1; possible D gene TRBD2, 5 bases. The CDR3 has 12 amino acids. The germline gives CDR1 SGHTA, CDR2 FQGNSA. CDR3 sequence reads: CASSLALDEQFF. In nucleotides, the CDR3 is TGTGCCAGCAGCCTAGCTCTTGATGAGCAGTTCTTC.

This clonotype was seen repeatedly, ten times or more. The chain has TRBV11-1 and TRBJ2-1; TRBD2 is a possible D gene (6 bases). The V gene's germline CDR1 is SGHAT and CDR2 FQDESV (reference sequence). The germline V and J ends were trimmed by 3 bases and 9 bases, with 18 bases remaining between them. CDR3 length: 15 residues. CDR3: CASSLFAGGGSEQFF. The CDR3 DNA follows: TGTGCCAGCAGCTTGTTCGCTGGGGGAGGTTCTGAGCAGTTCTTC.

This clonotype was seen many times. The chain recombines TRBV18 with TRBJ1-1, with a possible D match to TRBD1 (5 bases). Germline CDR1 KGHSH, CDR2 LQKENI. Trimming stripped 1 base from V and 5 bases from J, with 17 bases between. CDR3 size: 16 residues. CDR3 coding DNA: TGTGCCAGCTCACCACAAAAAGCCAGGGCGAGGACTGAAGCTTTCTTT. It yields the protein CASSPQKARARTEAFF.

The genes are TRBV7-9 and TRBJ2-2; perhaps TRBD1 as D (6 bases). This CDR3 is 16 amino acids long. V dropped 4 bases and J dropped 1 base, with 13 bases sitting between them. Germline V CDR1 and CDR2: SEHNR, FQNEAQ (reference sequence). DNA of the CDR3: TGTGCCAGCAGCTCCGGGACACCTATGAACACCGGGGAGCTGTTTTTT. Its protein is CASSSGTPMNTGELFF.

This chain links TRBV5-1 with TRBJ2-4, with 8 positions matching TRBD2. CDR1 is SGHRS, CDR2 YFSETQ, per germline. The CDR3 sequence is 13 residues long. The V segment lost 6 bases and the J segment 8 bases; nucleotides outside the gene matches: 7. The CDR3 DNA follows: TGCGCCAGCAACCCCGGGGGGGGTGACATTCAGTACTTC. It translates to CASNPGGGDIQYF.

The V call is TRBV7-2, the J call TRBJ2-5, with a tentative D call TRBD2 (7 bases). The V end was cut by 6 bases, the J end by 7 bases, with 21 bases between. CDR1 and CDR2 from the germline V gene are SGHTA and FQGNSA. The CDR3 is 15 residues long. The CDR3: CASRPPGQGRGTQYF. CDR3 sequence (DNA): TGTGCCAGCAGACCCCCTGGCCAGGGGAGGGGGACCCAGTACTTC. Together with reference TRBV7-2 and TRBJ2-5, the CDR3 gives the full variable domain: GAGVSQSPSNKVTEKGKDVELRCDPISGHTALYWYRQSLGQGLEFLIYFQGNSAPDKSGLPSDRFSAERTGGSVSTLTIQRTQQEDSAVYLCASRPPGQGRGTQYFGPGTRLLVL.

To note about this clonotype: Being one base from a much bigger clone, this may be a read error. V and J are TRBV7-6 and TRBJ2-1; 9 bases are shared with TRBD2. The CDR3 consists of 17 residues. CDR1 and CDR2 (germline): SGHVS, FNYEAQ. CDR3 protein: CASSLARGGRVNNEQSF. The CDR3, as DNA: TGTGCCAGCAGCTTAGCGCGGGGCGGGAGGGTCAACAATGAGCAGTCCTTC.

V is TRBV12-3 or TRBV12-4 and J is TRBJ2-1; TRBD1 matches 9 bases. V was pared by 7 bases and J by 9 bases, with 7 bases of the junction left unmatched. The CDR3 sequence is 13 residues long. CDR3 bases: TGTGCCAGCATCACACGGACAGGGGTTGAGCAGTTCTTC. This gives the protein CASITRTGVEQFF.